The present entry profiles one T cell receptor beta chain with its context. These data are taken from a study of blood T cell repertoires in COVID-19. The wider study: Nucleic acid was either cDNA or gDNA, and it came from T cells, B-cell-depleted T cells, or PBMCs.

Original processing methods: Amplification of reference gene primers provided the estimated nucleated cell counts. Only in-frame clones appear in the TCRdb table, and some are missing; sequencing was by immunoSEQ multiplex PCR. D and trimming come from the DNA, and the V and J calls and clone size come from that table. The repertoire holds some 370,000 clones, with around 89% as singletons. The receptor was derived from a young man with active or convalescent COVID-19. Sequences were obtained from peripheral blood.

This CDR3 reads CASSQEVGRVTGYTF. The CDR3 DNA follows: TGCGCCAGCAGCCAAGAGGTTGGCAGGGTTACTGGCTACACCTTC. The V and J genes are TRBV4-1 and TRBJ1-2; possible D gene TRBD1, 5 bases. Germline-derived CDR1 and CDR2 are MGHRA and YSYEKL. With 0 bases removed from V and 7 bases from J, the gap between germline ends came to 15 bases. The CDR3 extends over 15 amino acids.